This entry is about one T cell receptor (beta chain). Its antigen is currently unknown. The source of the sample is a study of beta chain features in type 1 diabetes. On the study more broadly: The patients were much like the healthy donors in age, gender and cell yields. Researchers looked at roughly 110 million sorted cells across all samples. Study outcomes and limitations: In these data, an HLA type influence on TCRB rearrangement remained unresolved. Moderately but significantly shorter TCRB CDR3s were found in Type 1 diabetes patients in all four CD4+ subsets.

As every portion of the isolated RNA was reverse transcribed, the sequencing read expressed TCRB transcripts. Some clones are missing from TCRdb's copy, which holds only in-frame ones; the method was immunoSEQ multiplex PCR. The sample includes approximately 260,000 clones, 20% of them seen just once. The authors sorted CD4+ naive, central memory, regulatory and stem cell-like memory cells via CD45RO/CCR7/CD25/CD127/CD95/CD27. Germline V lookup: CDR1 SNHLY, CDR2 FYNNEI. V shed 3 bases and J shed 8 bases, with 15 bases lying between them. The CDR3 consists of 14 residues. Source material: naive CD4+ T cells from blood. This sequence originates from a woman in her 40s with type 1 diabetes. The rearrangement links TRBV2 to TRBJ2-3; perhaps TRBD2 as D (5 bases). CDR3 sequence: CASSDGRAPATQYF. The CDR3 DNA reads as TGTGCCAGCAGTGATGGGCGGGCCCCAGCTACGCAGTATTTT.